By proportion, the clone carrying this T cell receptor beta chain is medium-sized. The record originates from a study of early T cells in non-severe SARS-CoV-2 infection. Trimming stripped 5 bases from V and 1 base from J, with 8 bases between. From germline, CDR1 is MNHNS and CDR2 SASEGT. The CDR3 has 13 amino acids. Individual cDNA molecules received unique molecular identifiers. TCRdb used MiXCR to reprocess the 5' RACE reads, holding one entry per CDR3 protein. The data hold tens of thousands of distinct CDR3 sequences, with 6.6% observed a single time. The specimen was whole blood. The chain uses TRBV6-1 and TRBJ1-1; TRBD1 is a possible D gene (6 bases). This clonotype was obtained from an adult who was a healthcare worker with PCR-confirmed SARS-CoV-2 infection or an uninfected control (not recorded which). The CDR3 protein is CASSWGQNTEAFF. For the CDR3, the DNA is TGTGCCAGCAGTTGGGGACAGAACACTGAAGCTTTCTTT.